Following are 2 T cell receptor beta chains from one sample sequenced in a study of control samples from healthy donors and cancer patients. Profiled with immunoSEQ multiplex PCR; TCRdb holds only in-frame clones, not every one. The data contain some 140,000 clones, approximately 91% of them singletons. The sequenced material came from blood. The source of these receptors is a woman aged 25-40 years in good health.

This clone was seen a few times. This sequence joins TRBV28 and TRBJ1-5; perhaps TRBD1 as D (6 bases). Germline CDR1 reads MDHEN; CDR2 reads SYDVKM. The germline V and J ends were trimmed by 6 bases and 0 bases, with 9 bases remaining between them. This CDR3 region has 14 residues. The chain's CDR3 is CASRDSYSNQPQHF. The CDR3 DNA is TGTGCCAGCAGGGACAGCTATAGCAATCAGCCCCAGCATTTT.

This sequence joins TRBV4-2 and TRBJ1-6; TRBD1 matches 10 bases. CDR1 LGHNA and CDR2 YNFKEQ come from the germline V gene. Trimming took 2 bases from V and 10 from J; bases not matched to a gene: 2. CDR3 length: 14 residues. The DNA for the CDR3 is TGTGCCAGCAGCCAACCGGGACAGGGGTCACCCCTCCACTTT. Protein product: CASSQPGQGSPLHF.